This T cell receptor beta chain originates from a study of blood T cells in healthy people across ages. Deletions cut 0 bases from V and 6 bases from J, with 8 bases between. Germline values: CDR1 SGHTA, CDR2 FQGNSA. CDR3 length: 13 residues. This clonotype was picked up a small number of times. With a J-beta primer mix and a sample-barcoded 5' primer, a second PCR ran about 7 to 12 cycles. TCRdb reprocessed the 5' RACE reads via MiXCR and lists one record per CDR3 protein. The repertoire holds about 1.1 million distinct CDR3 sequences, around two fifths seen once, with less than 15% in the top ten. What was sequenced was blood. This chain uses TRBV7-2 with TRBJ1-2, with TRBD1 as a possible D gene (6 bases). This clonotype originated in a man younger than 30 in good health. The CDR3 nucleotides read TGTGCCAGCAGCTTAGCGCAGGGGAATGGCTACACCTTC. Translation gives CASSLAQGNGYTF.